A selection of T cell receptor beta chains follows, all from one sample in a study of shared clonotypes between healthy human individuals. TCRdb's table, derived via immunoSEQ multiplex PCR, lists solely in-frame clones and lacks some. The table has more than 2 million clones, more than 90% seen once. Source material: naive CD4+ T cells sorted from blood. All receptors come from a man between 18 and 29 years old in good health. The CDR3 runs from the conserved cysteine through the conserved F or W. D genes are given only for firm matches. A row's size may be missing; if present it is once, few, many or a size class.

cdr3_nt,cdr3_aa,v_call,j_call,d_call,clone_size
TGTGCCAGCAGCAGCGGACTAGCGGGATCCTACGAGCAGTACTTC,CASSSGLAGSYEQYF,TRBV5-4,TRBJ2-7,TRBD2,NA
TGCGCCAGCAGCTTTATTTCGGGAGATACGCAGTATTTT,CASSFISGDTQYF,TRBV5-1,TRBJ2-3,NA,NA
TGCGCCAGCAGCCCTACAAAGCCCTCTGGAAACACCATATATTTT,CASSPTKPSGNTIYF,TRBV5-1,TRBJ1-3,NA,NA
TGTGCCAGCAGCCCTGGGACTAGAAACGAGCAGTACTTC,CASSPGTRNEQYF,TRBV6-5,TRBJ2-7,TRBD2,once
TGTGCCAGCAGCGCGTCAGGGATTGAGCAGTTCTTC,CASSASGIEQFF,TRBV9,TRBJ2-1,NA,once
TGTGCCAGCTCACCTACTAGAGGGGAAACTGAAGCTTTCTTT,CASSPTRGETEAFF,TRBV18,TRBJ1-1,NA,NA
TGTGCCATCAGTGAGGGACAGGGGAGCTCCTACGAGCAGTACTTC,CAISEGQGSSYEQYF,TRBV10-3,TRBJ2-7,TRBD1,NA
TGTGCCAGTAGTGTAGGGGTCTCCTACGAGCAGTACTTC,CASSVGVSYEQYF,TRBV19,TRBJ2-7,NA,NA
TGTGCCTGGAGTGTAGGGGTGATTGGCTATGGCTACACCTTC,CAWSVGVIGYGYTF,TRBV30,TRBJ1-2,NA,once
TGCGCCAGCAGCCAACGGACTAGCGGAGGCACAGATACGCAGTATTTT,CASSQRTSGGTDTQYF,TRBV4-1,TRBJ2-3,TRBD2,NA